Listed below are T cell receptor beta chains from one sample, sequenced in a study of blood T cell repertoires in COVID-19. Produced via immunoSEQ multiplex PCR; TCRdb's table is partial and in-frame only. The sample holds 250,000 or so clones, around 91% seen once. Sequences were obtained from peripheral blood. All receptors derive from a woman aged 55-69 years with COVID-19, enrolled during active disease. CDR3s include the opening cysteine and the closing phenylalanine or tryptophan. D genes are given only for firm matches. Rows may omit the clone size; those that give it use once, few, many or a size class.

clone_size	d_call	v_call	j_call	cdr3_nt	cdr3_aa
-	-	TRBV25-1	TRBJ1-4	TGTGCCAGCAGTGACCAGGGGAGGGACGAAAAACTGTTTTTT	CASSDQGRDEKLFF
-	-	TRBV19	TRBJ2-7	TGTGCCAGTAACCCGACGGGGAGCTACGAGCAGTACTTC	CASNPTGSYEQYF
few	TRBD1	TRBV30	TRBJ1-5	TGTGCCTGGGGTCAGTTCCGGGACAGCATGTTGTATCAGCCCCAGCATTTT	CAWGQFRDSMLYQPQHF
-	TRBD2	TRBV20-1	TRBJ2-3	TGCAGTGCTAGTCCCAGCGGGGGGGCCGTAGATACGCAGTATTTT	CSASPSGGAVDTQYF
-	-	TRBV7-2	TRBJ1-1	TGTGCCAGCAGCTTTATCGGAAGGGGGAAGTGGTCCGGCACTGAAGCTTTCTTT	CASSFIGRGKWSGTEAFF
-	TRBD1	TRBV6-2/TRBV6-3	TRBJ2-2	TGTGCCAGCAGTTGGCAGGGGGTCGGCACCGGGGAGCTGTTTTTT	CASSWQGVGTGELFF
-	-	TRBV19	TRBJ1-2	TGTGCCAGTAGTATACGGGAAGGCTATGGCTACACCTTC	CASSIREGYGYTF
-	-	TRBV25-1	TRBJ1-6	TGTGCCAGCAGTGATTACGGGGGAAGCTCCTATAATTCACCCCTCCACTTT	CASSDYGGSSYNSPLHF
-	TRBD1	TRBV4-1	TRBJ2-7	TGCGCCAGCAGCCAAGTGCTCACCGGGACAGGGGTCTACGAGCAGTACTTC	CASSQVLTGTGVYEQYF
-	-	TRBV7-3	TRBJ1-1	TGTGCCAGCAGCTTAGTCCCAACAGAGAACACTGAAGCTTTCTTT	CASSLVPTENTEAFF
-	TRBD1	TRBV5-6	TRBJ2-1	TGTGCCAGCAGCCCAGGGGGACAGGTCAATGAGCAGTTCTTC	CASSPGGQVNEQFF
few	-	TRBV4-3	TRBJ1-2	TGCGCCAGCAGCCAAGATAGGACGCGGGCGATCTATGGCTACACCTTC	CASSQDRTRAIYGYTF
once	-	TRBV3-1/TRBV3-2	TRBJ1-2	TGTGCCAGCAGCCAGGGACACGGGGCTAACTATGGCTACACCTTC	CASSQGHGANYGYTF
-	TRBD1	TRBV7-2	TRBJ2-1	TGTGCCAGCAGCTTGAATGACAGGGCCGTTGGGGAGCAGTTCTTC	CASSLNDRAVGEQFF
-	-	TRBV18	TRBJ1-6	TGTGCCAGCTCACCGCCTTTCACCGGAGTTAATTCACCCCTCCACTTT	CASSPPFTGVNSPLHF
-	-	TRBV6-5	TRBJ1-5	TGTGCCAGCAGCCCGGGGAAAAGGGGCAATCAGCCCCAGCATTTT	CASSPGKRGNQPQHF
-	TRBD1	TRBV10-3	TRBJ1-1	TGTGCCATCGGGACAGCCAGGGACACTGAAGCTTTCTTT	CAIGTARDTEAFF
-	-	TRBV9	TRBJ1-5	TGTGCCAGCAGCGTAGCTAGACAGTCTACCAATCAGCCCCAGCATTTT	CASSVARQSTNQPQHF
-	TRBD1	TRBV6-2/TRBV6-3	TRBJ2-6	TGTGCCAGCAGTCACAGGGGAACTGGGGCCAACGTCCTGACTTTC	CASSHRGTGANVLTF
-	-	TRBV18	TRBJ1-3	TGTGCCAGCTCACCACCGCAAGGACTGCGCTCTGGAAACACCATATATTTT	CASSPPQGLRSGNTIYF
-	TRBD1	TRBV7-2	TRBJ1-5	TGTGCCAGCAGCTTAGCAGCCACTTTTACCCGGACAGGGAATCAGCCCCAGCATTTT	CASSLAATFTRTGNQPQHF
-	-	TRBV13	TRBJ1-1	TGTGCCAGCAGGTTAAAGACAGCTAACACTGAAGCTTTCTTT	CASRLKTANTEAFF
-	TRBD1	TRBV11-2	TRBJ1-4	TGTGCCAGCGCAGACCCGGGACAGGCGGGGAGGAAACTGTTTTTT	CASADPGQAGRKLFF
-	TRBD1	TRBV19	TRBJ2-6	TGTGCCAGTAGTCCGAGGGACAGGGCGCACTCTGGGGCCAACGTCCTGACTTTC	CASSPRDRAHSGANVLTF
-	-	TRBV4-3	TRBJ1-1	TGCGCCAGCAGCCAAGACAGGGCTGTTGGCACTGAAGCTTTCTTT	CASSQDRAVGTEAFF
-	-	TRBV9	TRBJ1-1	TGTGCCAGCAGCGTAGCCAGCGCGTCGGAAGCTTTCTTT	CASSVASASEAFF
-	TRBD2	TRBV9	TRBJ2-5	TGTGCCAGCAGCCCCCGACTAGCGGGTGAGACCCAGTACTTC	CASSPRLAGETQYF
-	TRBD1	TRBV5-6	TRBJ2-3	TGTGCCAGCAGGAAGACAGGGACCACAGATACGCAGTATTTT	CASRKTGTTDTQYF
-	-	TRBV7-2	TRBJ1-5	TGTGCCAGCACCTATGGGGGCTACAATCAGCCCCAGCATTTT	CASTYGGYNQPQHF
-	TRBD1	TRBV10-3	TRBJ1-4	TGTGCCATCAGAGCCGGGACAGTCGGGGAGGAAAAACTGTTTTTT	CAIRAGTVGEEKLFF
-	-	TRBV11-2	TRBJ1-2	TGTGCCAGCAGCTTAGGGGAGGGCTACACCTTC	CASSLGEGYTF
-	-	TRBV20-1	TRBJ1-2	TGCAGTGCTAGTGGTGGGGAGGACTATGGCTACACCTTC	CSASGGEDYGYTF
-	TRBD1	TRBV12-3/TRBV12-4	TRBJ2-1	TGTGCCAGCAATCAGCAGGGGGATGAGCAGTTCTTC	CASNQQGDEQFF
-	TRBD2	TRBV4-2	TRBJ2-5	TGTGCCAGCAGCCAAGATCTATCTAGCGCGGGAGAAGAGACCCAGTACTTC	CASSQDLSSAGEETQYF
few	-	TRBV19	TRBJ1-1	TGTGCCAGTAGTATAGCATATTCGGTGAACACTGAAGCTTTCTTT	CASSIAYSVNTEAFF
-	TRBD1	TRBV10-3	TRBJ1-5	TGTGCCATCAGTCTCGACAGGGTTGATCAGCCCCAGCATTTT	CAISLDRVDQPQHF
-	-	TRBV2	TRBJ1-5	TGTGCCAGCATGGAGGGCTCGGTGAATCAGCCCCAGCATTTT	CASMEGSVNQPQHF
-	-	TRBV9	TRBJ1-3	TGTGCCAGCAGCGTAGACAGCTACTCTGGAAACACCATATATTTT	CASSVDSYSGNTIYF
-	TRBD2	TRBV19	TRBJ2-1	TGTGCCAGCCTCGCCGGGGGGGCCCACAATGAGCAGTTCTTC	CASLAGGAHNEQFF
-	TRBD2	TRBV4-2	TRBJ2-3	TGTGCCAGCAGCCAGGCACTAGCGGGGGGTGGCACAGATACGCAGTATTTT	CASSQALAGGGTDTQYF
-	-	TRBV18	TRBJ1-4	TGTGCCAGCTCGCGTGACAGTCAAGTGGGTGAAAAACTGTTTTTT	CASSRDSQVGEKLFF
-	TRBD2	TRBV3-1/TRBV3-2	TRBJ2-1	TGTGCCAGCAGCCAAGAGGGCGGGGGGCACAATGAGCAGTTCTTC	CASSQEGGGHNEQFF